A single sample gave rise to the 30 T cell receptor beta chains below, sequenced in a study of blood T cell repertoires in COVID-19. Profiling relied on immunoSEQ multiplex PCR, and the TCRdb table lists in-frame clones only, not all of them. The data show some 150,000 clones, roughly 80% seen once. The material sequenced was peripheral blood. These receptors were taken from a man in his fifties with active or convalescent COVID-19.

This clone was seen repeatedly, ten times or more. The chain recombines TRBV11-1 with TRBJ2-7, with 7 nucleotides matching TRBD1. The V gene end was trimmed by 1 base and the J gene end by 3 bases; junction bases not matched to a gene: 3. This CDR3 is 14 amino acids long. Per germline, CDR1 SGHAT and CDR2 FQDESV (reference sequence). The CDR3 DNA is TGTGCCAGCAGCTTAGTGGGGACAGTCTACGAGCAGTACTTC. This sequence encodes CASSLVGTVYEQYF.

The genes are TRBV4-1 and TRBJ2-3; 7 bases line up with TRBD1. Trimming took 4 bases from V and 3 from J; bases not matched to a gene: 10. There are 16 residues in the CDR3. The germline V gene has CDR1 MGHRA and CDR2 YSYEKL. Here the CDR3 reads CASSLNRGSRTDTQYF. The CDR3 nucleotides are TGCGCCAGCAGCCTGAACAGGGGTTCGAGGACAGATACGCAGTATTTT.

The rearrangement uses TRBV25-1 and TRBJ2-3; 9 bases fit TRBD2. The CDR3 runs 17 residues. CDR1 is MGHDK and CDR2 is SYGVNS in the germline V gene. Trimming at V came to 0 bases and at J to 4 bases, leaving 8 bases not matched to a gene. The CDR3: CASSEYGGGRAADTQYF. CDR3 DNA: TGTGCCAGCAGTGAATATGGAGGCGGGAGGGCCGCAGATACGCAGTATTTT.

The V call is TRBV7-9, the J call TRBJ2-4, with TRBD2 as a possible D gene (6 bases). V lost 5 bases, J lost 5 bases, and 16 bases lay in between. CDR1 is SEHNR, CDR2 FQNEAQ, per germline (reference sequence). The CDR3 extends over 15 amino acids. The CDR3, as DNA: TGTGCCAGCAGCGCAAATCCAGGGAGGCAAAACATTCAGTACTTC. Encoded protein: CASSANPGRQNIQYF.

V is TRBV10-3 and J is TRBJ2-1; 8 bases match TRBD1. V trimming: 10 bases; J trimming: 6 bases; junction bases outside the gene matches: 11. Germline-derived CDR1 and CDR2 are ENHRY and SYGVKD. The CDR3 is 14 amino acids. The CDR3 nucleotides read TGTGCCACCAGCAAGGACAGGGCTGTCAATGAGCAGTTCTTC. The encoded protein is CATSKDRAVNEQFF.

This sequence joins TRBV6-5 and TRBJ2-7; tentative D call: TRBD2 (7 bases). V lost 0 bases and J 4 bases, leaving 16 bases between the germline ends. The germline gives CDR1 MNHEY, CDR2 SVGAGI. CDR3 length: 16 amino acids. Here the CDR3 reads CASSYSGGLGVYEQYF. The CDR3 DNA follows: TGTGCCAGCAGTTACTCGGGGGGGCTTGGGGTTTACGAGCAGTACTTC.

This clone was detected only once. The V gene is TRBV2, the J gene TRBJ1-4, with D unresolved. Per germline, CDR1 SNHLY and CDR2 FYNNEI. This CDR3 region has 15 residues. The V end lost 2 bases, the J end lost 11 bases, and 18 bases lay between the germline ends. The CDR3 bases are TGTGCCAGCAGTGAAACGCTAGCCCCCTTAGGGAAACTGTTTTTT. It specifies CASSETLAPLGKLFF.

This chain uses TRBV11-2 with TRBJ2-7, with a tentative D call TRBD1 (6 bases). This CDR3 region has 14 residues. The germline gives CDR1 SGHAT, CDR2 FQNNGV. V dropped 7 bases and J dropped 3 bases, with 16 bases sitting between them. The CDR3 loop is CASTQMGADYEQYF. The CDR3 nucleotides are TGTGCCAGCACCCAAATGGGGGCCGACTACGAGCAGTACTTC.

The rearrangement uses TRBV6-5 and TRBJ2-3; TRBD1 agrees at 11 bases. The V and J ends lost 6 bases and 3 bases, in that order; junction bases with no gene match: 2. There are 14 residues in the CDR3. The germline CDR1 and CDR2 sequences are MNHEY and SVGAGI. DNA of the CDR3: TGTGCCAGCAGGGACAGGGGGCGAACAGATACGCAGTATTTT. Protein: CASRDRGRTDTQYF.

This chain links TRBV13 with TRBJ2-7; D might be TRBD1 (6 bases). Germline CDR1 and CDR2: PRHDT and FYEKMQ (reference sequence). V was clipped by 1 base and J by 3 bases, with 13 bases between them. This CDR3 spans 15 amino acids. CDR3 residues: CASSLDGRGNYEQYF. CDR3 DNA sequence: TGTGCCAGCAGCTTAGACGGCAGGGGAAACTACGAGCAGTACTTC.

The CDR3 DNA is TGTGCCAGCAGTTTATGGCGCGGAGCTAGCACAGATACGCAGTATTTT. This codes for CASSLWRGASTDTQYF. The chain combines TRBV28 with TRBJ2-3; D unclear. The CDR3 is 16 amino acids. Trimming removed 0 bases from V and 0 bases from J, with 10 bases in between. Germline CDR1 and CDR2: MDHEN and SYDVKM. The full variable domain, completed using reference TRBV28 and TRBJ2-3, is DVKVTQSSRYLVKRTGEKVFLECVQDMDHENMFWYRQDPGLGLRLIYFSYDVKMKEKGDIPEGYSVSREKKERFSLILESASTNQTSMYLCASSLWRGASTDTQYFGPGTRLTVL.

The genes are TRBV7-9 and TRBJ1-1; perhaps TRBD1 as D (6 bases). Trimming left V 3 bases short and J 5 bases short, with 13 bases between. CDR3 length: 14 residues. In germline, CDR1 is SEHNR, CDR2 FQNEAQ (reference sequence). CDR3 DNA: TGTGCCAGCAGCTTCACAGGGTCCGTGACTGAAGCTTTCTTT. It encodes CASSFTGSVTEAFF. The full variable domain, completed using reference TRBV7-9 and TRBJ1-1, is DTGVSQNPRHKITKRGQNVTFRCDPISEHNRLYWYRQTLGQGPEFLTYFQNEAQLEKSRLLSDRFSAERPKGSFSTLEIQRTEQGDSAMYLCASSFTGSVTEAFFGQGTRLTVV.

The genes are TRBV27 and TRBJ1-5; TRBD1 matches at 8 bases. The CDR3 is 12 residues long. With 6 bases clipped from V and 5 bases from J, the junction kept 0 bases outside the gene matches. The germline gives CDR1 MNHEY, CDR2 SMNVEV (reference sequence). The CDR3 DNA is TGTGCCAGCAGACAGGGGGATCAGCCCCAGCATTTT. Encoded protein: CASRQGDQPQHF.

A few counts support this clone. The chain has TRBV2 and TRBJ2-7; D gene uncertain. This CDR3 spans 18 amino acids. In germline, CDR1 is SNHLY, CDR2 FYNNEI. With 2 bases removed from V and 5 bases from J, the gap between germline ends came to 25 bases. The CDR3 bases are TGTGCCAGCAGTGAAAAACCCCCCTTGTTTCAACAGAGCCACGAGCAGTACTTC. Encoded protein: CASSEKPPLFQQSHEQYF.

CDR3 DNA sequence: TGCGCCAGCAGTGAGCCTAAGCGGGAGGCCGGTACTGAGCAGTTCTTC. This encodes CASSEPKREAGTEQFF. This rearrangement joins TRBV10-1 to TRBJ2-1; 9 bases map to TRBD2. The CDR3 is 16 amino acids. The germline gives CDR1 WNHNN, CDR2 SYGVQD (reference sequence). The ends lost 2 bases at V and 9 bases at J; junction bases unmatched: 11.

This clone is a singleton in its sample. The rearrangement joins TRBV10-3 to TRBJ2-1; 7 nucleotides agree with TRBD2. Germline assignment: CDR1 ENHRY and CDR2 SYGVKD. Trimming removed 4 bases from V and 2 bases from J; junction bases left unmatched: 2. The CDR3 length is 14 residues. DNA for the CDR3: TGTGCCATCAGTGTGGCGGGAGCCTACAATGAGCAGTTCTTC. Amino acids: CAISVAGAYNEQFF.

Only a few counts were recorded for this clone. The chain employs TRBV9 and TRBJ2-7; possible D gene TRBD1, 5 bases. Trimming pared 0 bases from V and 2 bases from J, leaving 12 bases between. The germline gives CDR1 SGDLS, CDR2 YYNGEE. The CDR3 contains 15 residues. This CDR3 reads CASSVAPTGPYEQYF. CDR3 nucleotide sequence: TGTGCCAGCAGCGTAGCCCCCACAGGCCCCTACGAGCAGTACTTC.

This clone was observed a handful of times. This chain connects TRBV27 to TRBJ1-1; TRBD1 agrees at 8 bases. The J segment lost 0 bases and the V segment lost 5 bases, leaving 11 bases of the junction unmatched. CDR3 length: 17 residues. Germline lookup yields CDR1 MNHEY and CDR2 SMNVEV (reference sequence). This CDR3 is CASSPLTPDRVNTEAFF. The CDR3 coding sequence is TGTGCCAGCAGTCCACTAACCCCGGACAGGGTGAACACTGAAGCTTTCTTT.

This clone was picked up many times. This chain joins TRBV3-1 (or the pseudogene TRBV3-2) and TRBJ1-3, with a weak D call TRBD1 (5 bases). With 5 bases removed from V and 4 bases from J, the gap between germline ends came to 12 bases. CDR1 and CDR2 from the germline V gene are LGHDT and YNNKEL (reference sequence). The CDR3 has 14 amino acids. The DNA for the CDR3 is TGTGCCAGCAGCTTACAGGTCGGCGGAAACACCATATATTTT. As protein: CASSLQVGGNTIYF.

The chain links TRBV19 to TRBJ2-1; 10 bases are shared with TRBD2. Germline values: CDR1 LNHDA, CDR2 SQIVND (reference sequence). The V segment lost 5 bases and the J segment 7 bases; nucleotides outside the gene matches: 8. The CDR3 has 15 amino acids. The CDR3: CASSAQAGGWNEQFF. CDR3 sequence (DNA): TGTGCCAGTAGTGCCCAAGCGGGAGGGTGGAATGAGCAGTTCTTC.

This clone was observed a single time. V is TRBV4-1 and J is TRBJ2-1, with 12 bases aligning to TRBD2. Trimming at V came to 3 bases and at J to 7 bases, leaving 4 bases not matched to a gene. Germline-derived CDR1 and CDR2 are MGHRA and YSYEKL. The CDR3 runs 15 residues. The CDR3 reads CASSHRLAGVNEQFF. In DNA, the CDR3 is TGCGCCAGCAGCCACAGACTAGCGGGAGTTAATGAGCAGTTCTTC.

The CDR3 DNA reads TGTGCCAGCAGCCAAGGAATCGACACCGGGGTAGCCAAAAACATTCAGTACTTC. Residues: CASSQGIDTGVAKNIQYF. The V call is TRBV3-1 (or the pseudogene TRBV3-2), the J call TRBJ2-4; D perhaps matches TRBD2 (5 bases). Germline lookup yields CDR1 LGHDT and CDR2 YNNKEL (reference sequence). Deletions cut 1 base from V and 0 bases from J, with 16 bases between. CDR3 length: 18 residues.

The V gene is TRBV7-3, the J gene TRBJ2-3, with D perhaps TRBD2 (7 bases). V lost 5 bases to trimming and J lost 1 base, with 13 bases between them. CDR1 and CDR2 (germline): SGHTA, FQGTGA. The CDR3 covers 15 residues. In DNA form, the CDR3 reads TGTGCCAGCAGCCCATTAGGGGGGGGCACAGATACGCAGTATTTT. It is translated as CASSPLGGGTDTQYF.

This chain connects TRBV24-1 to TRBJ1-2; the D gene is possibly TRBD1 (6 bases). The CDR3 is 12 residues long. Trimming stripped 4 bases from V and 7 bases from J, with 9 bases between. The germline V gene has CDR1 KGHDR and CDR2 SFDVKD. The DNA for the CDR3 is TGTGCCACCAGTGACAGGGGAGTTGGCTACACCTTC. Translating it yields CATSDRGVGYTF.

CDR3 coding DNA: TGCGCCAGCAGCTTTGGACTAGCGGGAGGAGAGACCCAGTACTTC. This encodes CASSFGLAGGETQYF. The genes are TRBV5-1 and TRBJ2-5; 14 nucleotides align to TRBD2. J was trimmed by 4 bases and V by 2 bases; bases with no gene match: 1. The V gene's germline CDR1 is SGHRS and CDR2 YFSETQ. The CDR3 covers 15 residues.

The chain joins TRBV19 to TRBJ2-6, with D possibly matching TRBD1 (5 bases). This CDR3 spans 14 amino acids. Trimming shortened V by 7 bases and J by 2 bases, and 9 bases separated the two germline ends. Germline lookup yields CDR1 LNHDA and CDR2 SQIVND (reference sequence). Here the CDR3 DNA reads TGTGCCAGTACGTGGGGCCCTGGGGCCAACGTCCTGACTTTC. Its protein product is CASTWGPGANVLTF.

The sample holds a few counts of this clone. This rearrangement joins TRBV28 to TRBJ2-5, with D perhaps TRBD2 (5 bases). Germline V gives CDR1 MDHEN, CDR2 SYDVKM. This CDR3 has 14 amino acids. V dropped 3 bases and J dropped 5 bases, with 13 bases sitting between them. As DNA, the CDR3 is TGTGCCAGCAGTTTTAGGACTGCTCGGGAGACCCAGTACTTC. It codes for CASSFRTARETQYF.

This clone was found a few times. V is TRBV7-8 and J is TRBJ1-3; D gene unclear. The length of the CDR3 is 16 residues. V gave up 5 bases and J gave up 0 bases, with 14 bases separating them. Germline CDR1 reads SGHVS; CDR2 reads FQNEAQ. DNA for the CDR3: TGTGCCAGCAGCCGGGGAGGCCCCGACTCTGGAAACACCATATATTTT. It translates to CASSRGGPDSGNTIYF. The full variable domain, its missing parts supplied by reference TRBV7-8 and TRBJ1-3, is GAGVSQSPRYKVAKRGQDVALRCDPISGHVSLFWYQQALGQGPEFLTYFQNEAQLDKSGLPSDRFFAERPEGSVSTLKIQRTQQEDSAVYLCASSRGGPDSGNTIYFGEGSWLTVV.

This clone came up once. CDR3 sequence: CASSWVLAGVIGDTGELFF. CDR3 in DNA: TGCGCCAGCAGCTGGGTGCTAGCGGGAGTGATTGGCGACACCGGGGAGCTGTTTTTT. The rearrangement joins TRBV5-1 to TRBJ2-2; 10 positions match TRBD2. Per the germline V gene, CDR1 is SGHRS and CDR2 is YFSETQ. CDR3 length: 19 residues. V gave up 3 bases and J gave up 3 bases; unmatched junction bases: 14.

The CDR3 coding sequence is TGCGCCAGCAGCCCAAGGGCTAGCGGTCAAGAGACCCAGTACTTC. Its protein product is CASSPRASGQETQYF. The chain employs TRBV4-1 and TRBJ2-5; 7 nucleotides agree with TRBD2. Germline V gene sequence: CDR1 MGHRA, CDR2 YSYEKL. Trimming removed 4 bases from V and 2 bases from J; junction bases left unmatched: 7. The length of the CDR3 is 15 residues.